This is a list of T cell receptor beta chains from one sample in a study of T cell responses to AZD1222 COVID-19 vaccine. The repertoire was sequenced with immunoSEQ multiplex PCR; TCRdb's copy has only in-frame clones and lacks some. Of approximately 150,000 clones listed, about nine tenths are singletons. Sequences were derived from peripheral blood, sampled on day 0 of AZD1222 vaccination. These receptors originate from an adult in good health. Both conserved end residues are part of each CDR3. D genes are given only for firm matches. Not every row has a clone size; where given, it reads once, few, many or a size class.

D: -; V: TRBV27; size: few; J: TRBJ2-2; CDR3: CASRAGHNTGELFF; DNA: TGTGCCAGCAGGGCAGGGCATAACACCGGGGAGCTGTTTTTT
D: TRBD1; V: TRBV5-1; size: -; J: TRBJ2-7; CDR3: CASSTNGQGIYEQYF; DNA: TGCGCCAGCAGTACAAATGGACAGGGAATCTACGAGCAGTACTTC
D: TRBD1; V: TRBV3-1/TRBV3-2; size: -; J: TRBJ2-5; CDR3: CASSRRQGQETQYF; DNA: TGTGCCAGCAGCCGCCGACAGGGGCAAGAGACCCAGTACTTC
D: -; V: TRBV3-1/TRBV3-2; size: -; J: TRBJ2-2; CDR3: CASRGGKVTGELFF; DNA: TGTGCCAGCAGGGGCGGGAAGGTCACCGGGGAGCTGTTTTTT
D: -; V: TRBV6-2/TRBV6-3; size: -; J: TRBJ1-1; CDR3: CASSYGPGANTEAFF; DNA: TGTGCCAGCAGTTACGGCCCAGGGGCGAACACTGAAGCTTTCTTT
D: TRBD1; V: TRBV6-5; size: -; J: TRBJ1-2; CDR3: CASRTGGSYGYTF; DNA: TGTGCCAGCAGAACAGGGGGCAGCTATGGCTACACCTTC
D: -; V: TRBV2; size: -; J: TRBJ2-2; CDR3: CASVRDTSNTGELFF; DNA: TGTGCCAGCGTCCGGGACACATCGAACACCGGGGAGCTGTTTTTT
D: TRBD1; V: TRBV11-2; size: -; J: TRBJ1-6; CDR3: CASNTRSAGGGSPLHF; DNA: TGTGCCAGCAATACCCGGTCTGCAGGGGGCGGTTCACCCCTCCACTTT
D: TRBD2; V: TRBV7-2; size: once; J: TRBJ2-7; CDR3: CASSLELAGGSEQYF; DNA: TGTGCCAGCAGCTTAGAACTAGCGGGGGGGTCCGAGCAGTACTTC
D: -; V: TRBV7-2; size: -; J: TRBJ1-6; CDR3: CASSLMFGQGFSPLHF; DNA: TGTGCCAGCAGCTTAATGTTCGGGCAGGGGTTTTCACCCCTCCACTTT
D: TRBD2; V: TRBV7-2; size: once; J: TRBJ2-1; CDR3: CASSRLAGGGRSSYNEQFF; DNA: TGTGCCAGCAGCCGCCTAGCGGGGGGGGGACGGAGCTCCTACAATGAGCAGTTCTTC
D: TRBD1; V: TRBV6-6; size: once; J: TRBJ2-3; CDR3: CASSPDRGTSTDTQYF; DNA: TGTGCCAGCAGTCCAGACAGGGGAACTAGCACAGATACGCAGTATTTT
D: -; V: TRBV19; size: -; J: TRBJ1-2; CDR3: CASSRGAKNYGYTF; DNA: TGTGCCAGTAGTCGCGGCGCCAAAAACTATGGCTACACCTTC
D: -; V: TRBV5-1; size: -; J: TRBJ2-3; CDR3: CASSSPHRDTQYF; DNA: TGCGCCAGCAGCTCTCCCCATAGGGATACGCAGTATTTT
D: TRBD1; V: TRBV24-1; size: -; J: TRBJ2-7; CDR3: CATSEQDRDHEQYF; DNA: TGTGCCACCAGTGAACAGGACAGGGATCACGAGCAGTACTTC
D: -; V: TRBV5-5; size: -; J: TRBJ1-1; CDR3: CASSLGVMNTEAFF; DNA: TGTGCCAGCAGCTTGGGAGTCATGAACACTGAAGCTTTCTTT
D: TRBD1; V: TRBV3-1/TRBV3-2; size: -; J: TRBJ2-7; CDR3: CASGPRNRGSYEQYF; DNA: TGTGCCAGCGGCCCCCGTAACAGGGGGTCCTACGAGCAGTACTTC
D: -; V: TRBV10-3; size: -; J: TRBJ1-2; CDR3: CAISADGELYGYTF; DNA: TGTGCCATCAGTGCGGACGGCGAACTCTATGGCTACACCTTC
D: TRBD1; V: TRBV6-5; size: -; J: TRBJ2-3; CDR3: CASSLRTGVDTQYF; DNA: TGTGCCAGCAGTTTGAGGACAGGGGTAGATACGCAGTATTTT
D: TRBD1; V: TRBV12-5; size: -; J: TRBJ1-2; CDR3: CASGSLPLPTDRVDGYTF; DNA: TGTGCTAGTGGTTCCCTCCCCCTTCCTACAGACAGGGTGGATGGCTACACCTTC
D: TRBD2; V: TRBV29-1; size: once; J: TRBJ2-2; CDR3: CSAPSPGLAGGGTGELFF; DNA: TGCAGCGCCCCATCCCCGGGACTAGCGGGAGGAGGGACCGGGGAGCTGTTTTTT
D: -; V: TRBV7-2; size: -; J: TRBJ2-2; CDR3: CASSLGARGDTGELFF; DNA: TGTGCCAGCAGCTTAGGTGCTCGCGGGGACACCGGGGAGCTGTTTTTT
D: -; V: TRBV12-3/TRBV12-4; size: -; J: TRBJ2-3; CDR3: CASSYTDTQYF; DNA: TGTGCCAGCAGTTACACAGATACGCAGTATTTT
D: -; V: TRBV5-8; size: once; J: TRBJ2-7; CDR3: CASSPLVPRTYEQYF; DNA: TGTGCCAGCAGCCCACTGGTGCCCAGAACGTACGAGCAGTACTTC
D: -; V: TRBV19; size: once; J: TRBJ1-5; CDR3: CASSIVLQGRANQPQHF; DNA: TGTGCCAGTAGTATAGTTCTACAGGGAAGGGCTAATCAGCCCCAGCATTTT
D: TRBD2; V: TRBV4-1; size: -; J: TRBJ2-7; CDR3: CASSQGGLASGYEQYF; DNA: TGCGCCAGCAGCCAAGGCGGACTAGCGAGCGGCTACGAGCAGTACTTC
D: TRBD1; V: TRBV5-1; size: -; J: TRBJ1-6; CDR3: CASSLGTGNNSPLHF; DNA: TGCGCCAGCAGCTTGGGGACAGGGAATAATTCACCCCTCCACTTT
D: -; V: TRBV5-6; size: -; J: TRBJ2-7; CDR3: CASSVFIWTFLNF; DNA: TGTGCCAGCAGCGTCTTTATTTGGACCTTCTTGAACTTC
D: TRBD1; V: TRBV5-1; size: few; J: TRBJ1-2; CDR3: CASSLDRGLYGYTF; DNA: TGCGCCAGCAGCTTGGACAGGGGTCTCTATGGCTACACCTTC
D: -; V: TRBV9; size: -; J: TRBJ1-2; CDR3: CASSLGHGSNYGYTF; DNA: TGTGCCAGCAGCCTGGGACACGGGTCTAACTATGGCTACACCTTC
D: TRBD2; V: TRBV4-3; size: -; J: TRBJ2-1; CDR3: CASSQSLAEYNEQFF; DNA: TGCGCCAGCAGCCAAAGCCTAGCGGAGTACAATGAGCAGTTCTTC
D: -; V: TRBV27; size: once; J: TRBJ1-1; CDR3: CASSLAGGTEAFF; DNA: TGTGCCAGCAGTTTAGCTGGGGGCACTGAAGCTTTCTTT
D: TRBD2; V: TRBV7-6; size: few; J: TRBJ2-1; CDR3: CASSSLAGGPYEQFF; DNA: TGTGCCAGCAGTTCTCTAGCGGGGGGGCCCTATGAGCAGTTCTTC
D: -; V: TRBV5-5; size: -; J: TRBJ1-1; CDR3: CASSLDGHHNSEAFF; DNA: TGTGCCAGCAGCTTGGATGGGCATCACAATTCTGAAGCTTTCTTT
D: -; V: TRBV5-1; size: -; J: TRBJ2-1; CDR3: CASSLVPGSDEQFF; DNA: TGCGCCAGCAGCTTGGTTCCAGGGTCCGATGAGCAGTTCTTC
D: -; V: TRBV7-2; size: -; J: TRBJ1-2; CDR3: CASSLDQGGYGYTF; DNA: TGTGCCAGCAGCTTAGACCAGGGAGGCTATGGCTACACCTTC
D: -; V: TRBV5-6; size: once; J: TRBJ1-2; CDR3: CASSRRTVDYGYTF; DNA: TGTGCCAGCAGCCGACGGACAGTGGACTATGGCTACACCTTC
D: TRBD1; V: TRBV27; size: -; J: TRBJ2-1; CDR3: CASRGQLLYNEQFF; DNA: TGTGCCAGCAGGGGACAGCTTCTTTACAATGAGCAGTTCTTC
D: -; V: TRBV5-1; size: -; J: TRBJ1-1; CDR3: CASSLGAVAEAFF; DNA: TGCGCCAGCAGCTTGGGGGCAGTGGCTGAAGCTTTCTTT
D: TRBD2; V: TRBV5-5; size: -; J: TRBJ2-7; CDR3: CASSLKGSGSSYEQYF; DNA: TGTGCCAGCAGCTTGAAGGGAAGCGGGAGCTCCTACGAGCAGTACTTC
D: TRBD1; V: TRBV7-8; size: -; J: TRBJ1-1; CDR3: CASRPTGVTEAFF; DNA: TGTGCCAGCAGACCTACAGGGGTCACTGAAGCTTTCTTT
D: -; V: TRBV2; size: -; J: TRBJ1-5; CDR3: CASSTKWVDSYSNQPQHF; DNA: TGTGCCAGCAGTACTAAGTGGGTCGACAGTTATAGCAATCAGCCCCAGCATTTT
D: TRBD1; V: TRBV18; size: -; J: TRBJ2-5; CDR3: CASSPRGQTLQETQYF; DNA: TGTGCCAGCTCACCAAGGGGACAGACCCTCCAAGAGACCCAGTACTTC
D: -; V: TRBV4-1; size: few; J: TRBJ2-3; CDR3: CASSQERAVSTDTQYF; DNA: TGCGCCAGCAGCCAAGAAAGGGCAGTTAGCACAGATACGCAGTATTTT
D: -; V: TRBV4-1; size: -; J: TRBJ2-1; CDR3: CASSQTGTGINEQFF; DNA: TGCGCCAGCAGCCAGACCGGGACGGGTATCAATGAGCAGTTCTTC
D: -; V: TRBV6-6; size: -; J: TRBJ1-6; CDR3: CASAPGDWERSPLHF; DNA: TGTGCCAGCGCCCCCGGTGACTGGGAGAGATCACCCCTCCACTTT
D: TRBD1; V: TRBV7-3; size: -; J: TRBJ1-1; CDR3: CASRLRGPDTEAFF; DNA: TGTGCCAGCAGACTCAGGGGGCCCGACACTGAAGCTTTCTTT
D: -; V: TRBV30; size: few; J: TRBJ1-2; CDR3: CAWSTRGPYTF; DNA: TGTGCCTGGAGTACCAGAGGGCCCTACACCTTC
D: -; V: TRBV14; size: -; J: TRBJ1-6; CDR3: CASSQWKETPLHF; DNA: TGTGCCAGCAGCCAATGGAAAGAAACACCCCTCCACTTT
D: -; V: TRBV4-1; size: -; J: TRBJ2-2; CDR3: CASSQNGAGYGTGELFF; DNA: TGCGCCAGCAGCCAGAATGGGGCGGGGTATGGCACCGGGGAGCTGTTTTTT
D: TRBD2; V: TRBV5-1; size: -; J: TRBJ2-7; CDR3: CASSLSSGSVYEQYF; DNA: TGCGCCAGCAGCTTGTCTAGCGGGAGTGTATACGAGCAGTACTTC
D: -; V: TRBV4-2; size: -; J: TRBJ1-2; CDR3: CASSQDWGPGYGYTF; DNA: TGTGCCAGCAGCCAAGATTGGGGACCCGGCTATGGCTACACCTTC
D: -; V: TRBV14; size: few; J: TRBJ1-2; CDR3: CASSQQFGPGGYTF; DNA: TGTGCCAGCAGCCAGCAGTTCGGGCCAGGAGGCTACACCTTC